These T cell receptor beta chains were read from a single sample in a study of blood T cells in healthy people across ages. TCRdb re-called the 5' RACE reads through MiXCR, storing one row per CDR3 protein. The sample shows 350,000 to 450,000 distinct CDR3 sequences, 52% of them seen only once. The sequencing input was blood. The receptor source for this set is a man between 60 and 70 years old in good health. Both conserved end residues are part of each CDR3. D genes are given only for firm matches. Clone size, where shown, is once, few, many, or a class for clones that have expanded.

TRBJ1-2 TRBV7-2 - few TGTGCCAGCAGCACCGGGCCATGGGGTGGCTACACCTTC CASSTGPWGGYTF
TRBJ2-1 TRBV5-1 TRBD2 - TGCGCCAGCAGCTTGCCCCGGACTAGCGGGAGTCAGAATGAGCAGTTCTTC CASSLPRTSGSQNEQFF
TRBJ2-7 TRBV12-3/TRBV12-4 - - TGTGCCAGCAGTTTAGTTCTAGGAAAGGGGCGGAGTGGGGTTAACGAGCAGTACTTC CASSLVLGKGRSGVNEQYF
TRBJ2-3 TRBV6-2/TRBV6-3 - few TGTGCCAGCAGTTACTCGTCTGGGGGTAGAACGCAGTATTTT CASSYSSGGRTQYF
TRBJ2-7 TRBV6-2/TRBV6-3 TRBD1 - TGTGCCAGCAGCCGAGGGACAGAAGCCTACGAGCAGTACTTC CASSRGTEAYEQYF
TRBJ2-5 TRBV7-2 TRBD2 - TGTGCCAGCAGCTCTAAGACTAGCATAGACCAAGAGACCCAGTACTTC CASSSKTSIDQETQYF
TRBJ1-1 TRBV7-2 TRBD1 - TGTGCCAGCAGCTTAGTGGCAGGGGGCTTTTACACTGAAGCTTTCTTT CASSLVAGGFYTEAFF
TRBJ1-1 TRBV11-2 - - TGTGCCAGCAGCTTAGGGCGGACAGATGAAGCTTTCTTT CASSLGRTDEAFF
TRBJ2-7 TRBV5-1 - few TGCGCCAGCAGCTTGGGGCTACCTGTCTCCTACGAGCAGTACTTC CASSLGLPVSYEQYF
TRBJ2-7 TRBV7-2 TRBD2 few TGTGCCAGCAGCTTATTGGGGGACTATCGGGAGCAGTACTTC CASSLLGDYREQYF
TRBJ2-3 TRBV6-4 - many TGTGCCAGCAGTGACAGGGCCACAGATACGCAGTATTTT CASSDRATDTQYF
TRBJ2-2 TRBV12-3/TRBV12-4 TRBD2 - TGTGCCAGCAGTCCCCCCGGGACTAGCCACGGGGAGCTGTTTTTT CASSPPGTSHGELFF
TRBJ2-7 TRBV10-3 TRBD2 - TGTGCCATCAGTGACTCGGGAGGACGGGCCTACGAGCAGTACTTC CAISDSGGRAYEQYF
TRBJ2-2 TRBV7-2 - - TGTGCCAGCAGCTTAGGTGTCGGGCGTACGAACACCGGGGAGCTGTTTTTT CASSLGVGRTNTGELFF
TRBJ2-7 TRBV28 - - TGTGCCAGCTTCGGCCGAGCCCAGACCTACGAGCAGTACTTC CASFGRAQTYEQYF
TRBJ2-7 TRBV7-2 TRBD2 - TGTGCCAGCAGCTTAGCCACACTAGCGGGAGGAATAGAGCAGTACTTC CASSLATLAGGIEQYF
TRBJ2-5 TRBV7-6 - - TGTGCCAGCAGCTTATTTGAGGGTGGGCTACAAGAGACCCAGTACTTC CASSLFEGGLQETQYF
TRBJ2-5 TRBV27 - - TGTGCCAGCAGTCCGACTGGCGCCGGGGAGCGGTACTTC CASSPTGAGERYF
TRBJ1-5 TRBV7-2 - - TGTGCCAGCAGCTCTGACAGCCTCGGGCAGCCCCAGCATTTT CASSSDSLGQPQHF
TRBJ2-3 TRBV29-1 - - TGCAGCGGTCGGACAGGCACAGATACGCAGTATTTT CSGRTGTDTQYF
TRBJ2-4 TRBV7-2 - - TGTGCCAGCAGCTTAGAATTAAACATTCAGTACTTC CASSLELNIQYF
TRBJ2-1 TRBV24-1 TRBD1 few TGTGCCACCAGTGACCAAACAGGGGACTCCTACAATGAGCAGTTCTTC CATSDQTGDSYNEQFF
TRBJ1-1 TRBV20-1 - - TGCAGTGCTAGAGGGGTCATGAACACTGAAGCTTTCTTT CSARGVMNTEAFF
TRBJ1-2 TRBV6-5 - - TGTGCCAGCAGTTACGGGCAGGGTGGTGGCTACACCTTC CASSYGQGGGYTF
TRBJ1-2 TRBV28 - - TGTGCCAGCAGTTTACTAAAGACAGGCTACACCTTC CASSLLKTGYTF
TRBJ1-5 TRBV27 - - TGTGCCAGCAGGAAATCGGGGCCCTCGATGGGCAATCAGCCCCAGCATTTT CASRKSGPSMGNQPQHF
TRBJ2-7 TRBV2 - - TGTGCCAGCACCCTCGCGCCCGGCGAGCAGTACTTC CASTLAPGEQYF
TRBJ2-3 TRBV11-2 - - TGTGCCAGCAGCCCGGCCAGGCGAGCCTTCACAGATACGCAGTATTTT CASSPARRAFTDTQYF
TRBJ2-3 TRBV3-1 - many TGTGCCAGCAGCCAAAGTCGCGCAGATACGCAGTATTTT CASSQSRADTQYF
TRBJ2-5 TRBV5-1 - - TGCGCCAGCAGCTTAGGACTCCGACAGGAGGAGACCCAGTACTTC CASSLGLRQEETQYF
TRBJ2-1 TRBV12-5 - few TGTGCTAGTGGCCTGATCAGCGCGGCTGAGCAGTTCTTC CASGLISAAEQFF
TRBJ2-1 TRBV19 - few TGTGCCAGTAGTATAGATTTTTGGCGGGAAGGGGGCCAGTTCTTC CASSIDFWREGGQFF
TRBJ2-3 TRBV11-3 - - TGTGCCAGCAGCGGGGGCGCGGGACGCGGCACAGATACGCAGTATTTT CASSGGAGRGTDTQYF
TRBJ2-5 TRBV30 TRBD2 few TGTGCCTGGAGTCGACTAGCAGAGGAGACCCAGTACTTC CAWSRLAEETQYF
TRBJ2-7 TRBV7-8 TRBD2 - TGTGCCAGCAGCTTAGTCCCCGGGGGGAACTACGAGCAGTACTTC CASSLVPGGNYEQYF
TRBJ1-1 TRBV18 - - TGTGCCAGCTCGGCCCGCAGGGAAAGAAACACTGAAGCTTTCTTT CASSARRERNTEAFF
TRBJ2-3 TRBV20-1 TRBD2 - TGCAGTGCTAGAGACTGGGCTAGCGGTGGCACAGATACGCAGTATTTT CSARDWASGGTDTQYF
TRBJ2-5 TRBV20-1 - - TGCAGTGCTAGACCGCCCCGGGGGAGGATACAAGAGACCCAGTACTTC CSARPPRGRIQETQYF
TRBJ2-1 TRBV2 - once TGTGCCATCCTGACTGTCTCCTACAATGAGCAGTTCTTC CAILTVSYNEQFF
TRBJ2-5 TRBV20-1 TRBD2 - TGCAGCGTTACTAGCGGGGGCCTGCTCGGGACCCAGTACTTC CSVTSGGLLGTQYF
TRBJ1-5 TRBV28 - - TGTGCCAGCAGTTTATCAGCGAGCAATCAGCCCCAGCATTTT CASSLSASNQPQHF
TRBJ1-2 TRBV7-9 TRBD1 few TGTGCCAGCAGCGCCGGACAGGGGGTTAGAGGCTACACCTTC CASSAGQGVRGYTF
TRBJ2-5 TRBV7-9 - few TGTGCCAGCAGCTTAGATCAGACCCAGTACTTC CASSLDQTQYF
TRBJ2-5 TRBV20-1 - - TGCAGTGCAGGGGGGTGGAGAGAGACCCAGTACTTC CSAGGWRETQYF
TRBJ1-5 TRBV2 - many TGTGCCAGCAGTGAAGTTCAGGTCAATCAGCCCCAGCATTTT CASSEVQVNQPQHF
TRBJ2-1 TRBV7-3 TRBD2 - TGTGCCAGCAGCTTAAAGGCGGGGGGTGATCTCTACAATGAGCAGTTCTTC CASSLKAGGDLYNEQFF
TRBJ2-5 TRBV20-1 - once TGCAGTGCCCGAGGCCCTGGGCAGGGCGCACGGGAGCAGTACTTC CSARGPGQGAREQYF
TRBJ2-7 TRBV9 - few TGTGCCAGCAGCGTAGCTGTCAGGGGCCCCTACGAGCAGTACTTC CASSVAVRGPYEQYF
TRBJ2-7 TRBV7-2 - - TGTGCCAGCAGCCAGAAGGACGGCGGCTACGAGCAGTACTTC CASSQKDGGYEQYF
TRBJ1-1 TRBV7-2 - - TGTGCCAGCAGCTTAGGGGGACAAAAGAACACTGAAGCTTTCTTT CASSLGGQKNTEAFF
TRBJ2-3 TRBV10-3 TRBD1 - TGTGCCATCAGTGACGCGACAGGGGCTTCTGATACGCAGTATTTT CAISDATGASDTQYF